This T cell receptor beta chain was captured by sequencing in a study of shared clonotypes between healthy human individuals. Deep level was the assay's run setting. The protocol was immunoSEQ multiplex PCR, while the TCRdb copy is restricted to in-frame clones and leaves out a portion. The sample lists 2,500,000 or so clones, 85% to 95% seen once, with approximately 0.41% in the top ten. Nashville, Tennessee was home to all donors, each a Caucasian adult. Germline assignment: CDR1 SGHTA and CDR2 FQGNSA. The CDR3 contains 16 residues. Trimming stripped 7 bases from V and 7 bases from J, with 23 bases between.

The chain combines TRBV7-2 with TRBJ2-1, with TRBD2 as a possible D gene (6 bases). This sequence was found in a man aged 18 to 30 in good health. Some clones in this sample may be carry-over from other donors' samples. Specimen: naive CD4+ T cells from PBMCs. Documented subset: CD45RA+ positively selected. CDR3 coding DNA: TGTGCCAGCAAGGGTGGCGGGACGGTCCCCAGAAATGAGCAGTTCTTC. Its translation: CASKGGGTVPRNEQFF. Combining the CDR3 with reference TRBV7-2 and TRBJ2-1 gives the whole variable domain GAGVSQSPSNKVTEKGKDVELRCDPISGHTALYWYRQSLGQGLEFLIYFQGNSAPDKSGLPSDRFSAERTGGSVSTLTIQRTQQEDSAVYLCASKGGGTVPRNEQFFGPGTRLTVL.